Listed here is a single T cell receptor (beta chain). Its antigen is unidentified. Looked up from germline, CDR1 is SGHRS and CDR2 is YFSETQ. The V end was cut by 6 bases, the J end by 1 base, with 11 bases between. The CDR3 is 14 residues long. These data are taken from a study of T cells in localized non-small cell lung cancer. Data came from immunoSEQ multiplex PCR; TCRdb stores just in-frame clones and leaves some out. Of a few thousand clones listed, around a fifth were seen once; the top ten hold 11%. General study findings and limits: When the top 100 tumor clones were examined, a median approximately 54 of them also appeared in the adjacent lung, which was paired and uninvolved. Tumor samples were not multi-region, leaving intratumor heterogeneity unexcluded. A denser population of T cells in blood accompanied longer overall survival. Uninvolved nearby lung showed the greatest T cell clonality, exceeding that found in tumor.

The input for sequencing was lung tumor tissue, taken before any cancer treatment. The chain employs TRBV5-1 and TRBJ1-3, with D possibly being TRBD1 (5 bases). The origin of this receptor is a man aged 35 to 69 with stage I squamous cell lung carcinoma. This CDR3 reads CASMQGVSGNTIYF. CDR3 nucleotides: TGCGCCAGCATGCAGGGTGTATCTGGAAACACCATATATTTT.